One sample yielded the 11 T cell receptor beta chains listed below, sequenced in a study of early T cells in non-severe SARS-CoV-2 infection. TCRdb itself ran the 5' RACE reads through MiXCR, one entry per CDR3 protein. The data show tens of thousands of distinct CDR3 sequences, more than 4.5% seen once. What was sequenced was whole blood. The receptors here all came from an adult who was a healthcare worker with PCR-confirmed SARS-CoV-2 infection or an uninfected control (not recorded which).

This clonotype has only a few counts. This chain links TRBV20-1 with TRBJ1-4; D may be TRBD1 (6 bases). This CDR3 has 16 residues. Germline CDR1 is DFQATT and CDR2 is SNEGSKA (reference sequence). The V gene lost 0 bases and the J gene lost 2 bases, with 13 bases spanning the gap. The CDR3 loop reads CSARDLAGATNEKLFF. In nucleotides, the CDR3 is TGCAGTGCTAGAGATCTGGCGGGGGCGACTAATGAAAAACTGTTTTTT.

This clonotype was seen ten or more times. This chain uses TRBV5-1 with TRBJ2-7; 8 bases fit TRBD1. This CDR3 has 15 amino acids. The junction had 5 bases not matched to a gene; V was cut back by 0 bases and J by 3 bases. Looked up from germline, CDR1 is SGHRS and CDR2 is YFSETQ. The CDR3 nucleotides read TGCGCCAGCAGCTTGGCCATTGGACAGGGCTACGAGCAGTACTTC. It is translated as CASSLAIGQGYEQYF.

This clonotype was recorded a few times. CDR3 loop: CATSRGKSEQFF. In DNA form, the CDR3 reads TGTGCCACCAGCAGAGGGAAGTCTGAGCAGTTCTTC. The V call is TRBV15, the J call TRBJ2-1, with D hard to call. Germline CDR1 and CDR2: LNHNV and YYDKDF (reference sequence). With 1 base removed from V and 9 bases from J, the gap between germline ends came to 7 bases. The CDR3 consists of 12 residues.

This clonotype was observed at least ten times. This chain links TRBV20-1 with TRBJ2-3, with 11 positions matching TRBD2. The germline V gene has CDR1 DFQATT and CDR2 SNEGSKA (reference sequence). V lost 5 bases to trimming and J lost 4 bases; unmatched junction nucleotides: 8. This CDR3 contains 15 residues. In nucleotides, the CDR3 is TGCAGTGCTCCCCGACTAGCGGGACTTTCAGATACGCAGTATTTT. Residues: CSAPRLAGLSDTQYF.

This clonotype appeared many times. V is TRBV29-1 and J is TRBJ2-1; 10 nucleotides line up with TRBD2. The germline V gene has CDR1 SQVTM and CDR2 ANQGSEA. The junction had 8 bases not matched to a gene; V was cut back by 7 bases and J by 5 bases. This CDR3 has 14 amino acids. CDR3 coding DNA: TGCAGCGCCCCCCTAGCGGGAGAAAACAATGAGCAGTTCTTC. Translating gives CSAPLAGENNEQFF.

CDR3 DNA: TGTGCCAGCAGCTACGGGGGTCACAGGGTGGACACTGAAGCTTTCTTT. Translation gives CASSYGGHRVDTEAFF. This rearrangement joins TRBV7-9 to TRBJ1-1; D possibly corresponds to TRBD1 (6 bases). Trimming stripped 4 bases from V and 3 bases from J, with 18 bases between. CDR1 is SEHNR and CDR2 is FQNEAQ in the germline V gene (reference sequence). The CDR3 runs 16 residues.

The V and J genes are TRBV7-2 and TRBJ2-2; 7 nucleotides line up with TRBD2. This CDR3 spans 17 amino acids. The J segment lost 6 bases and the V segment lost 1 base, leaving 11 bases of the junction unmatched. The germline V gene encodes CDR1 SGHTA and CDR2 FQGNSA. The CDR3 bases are TGTGCCAGCAGCTTAGGGAGGACTAGTCTGGGCGCCGGGGAGCTGTTTTTT. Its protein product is CASSLGRTSLGAGELFF.

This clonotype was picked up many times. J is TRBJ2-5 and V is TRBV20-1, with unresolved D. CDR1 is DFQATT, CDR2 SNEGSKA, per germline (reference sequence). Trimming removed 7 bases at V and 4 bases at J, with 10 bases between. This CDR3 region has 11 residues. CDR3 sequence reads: CSVPKRETQYF. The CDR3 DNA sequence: TGCAGTGTTCCGAAAAGAGAGACCCAGTACTTC.

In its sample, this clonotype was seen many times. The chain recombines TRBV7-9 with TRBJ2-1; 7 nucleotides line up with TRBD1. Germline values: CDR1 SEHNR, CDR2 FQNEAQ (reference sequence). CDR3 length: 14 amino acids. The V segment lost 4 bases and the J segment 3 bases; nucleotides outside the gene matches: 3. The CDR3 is CASSSGGLYNEQFF. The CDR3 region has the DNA TGTGCCAGCAGCTCAGGGGGTCTCTACAATGAGCAGTTCTTC.

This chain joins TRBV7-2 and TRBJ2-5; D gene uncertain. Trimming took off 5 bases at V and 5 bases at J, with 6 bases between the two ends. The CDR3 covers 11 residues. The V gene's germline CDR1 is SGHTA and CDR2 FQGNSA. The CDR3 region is CASSPRETQYF. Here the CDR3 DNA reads TGTGCCAGCAGCCCCCGGGAGACCCAGTACTTC.

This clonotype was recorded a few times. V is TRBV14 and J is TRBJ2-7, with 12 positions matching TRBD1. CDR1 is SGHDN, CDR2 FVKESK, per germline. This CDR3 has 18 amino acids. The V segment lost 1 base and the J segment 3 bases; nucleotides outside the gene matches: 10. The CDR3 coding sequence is TGTGCCAGCAGCCAAGGTACACCGGGACAGGGGGCGTTCTACGAGCAGTACTTC. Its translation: CASSQGTPGQGAFYEQYF.